The 5 T cell receptor beta chains given below trace back to one sample, sequenced in a study of T cells after posttransplantation cyclophosphamide (dated by TCRdb to the mid-2010s). Viable CD3+CD4+ or CD3+CD8+ cells that were CCR7+CD45RA+CD45RO-CD95-CD27+CD28+ were classified as naive T cells. The protocol used for the library was the immunoSEQ multiplex PCR assay. Sourced from immuneACCESS, this table was stored by TCRdb with only in-frame sequences that have V and J called. A share of the clones is absent; for the studies checked, an unresolved V gene accounts for under half, and the remainder has no known explanation. For this sample there are tens of thousands of clones; around 97% appear just once. Approximately 0.13% of the sample lies in the top ten. The sample comprised naive CD4+ T cells sorted from PBMCs. These receptors all come from a man aged 50 to 59 in good health, CMV-negative, and a related stem cell transplant donor.

DNA of the CDR3: TGTGCCAGTAGTCCTCAGGGGGGAGGTTTCATGAACACTGAAGCTTTCTTT. Protein: CASSPQGGGFMNTEAFF. The chain carries TRBV19 and TRBJ1-1, with TRBD1 matching over 7 bases. J lost 0 bases, V lost 5 bases, and 12 bases had no gene match. The CDR3 is 17 residues long. From germline, CDR1 is LNHDA and CDR2 SQIVND (reference sequence). The whole variable domain, remainder taken from reference TRBV19 and TRBJ1-1, is DGGITQSPKYLFRKEGQNVTLSCEQNLNHDAMYWYRQDPGQGLRLIYYSQIVNDFQKGDIAEGYSVSREKKESFPLTVTSAQKNPTAFYLCASSPQGGGFMNTEAFFGQGTRLTVV.

This chain links TRBV5-1 with TRBJ2-2; D not certain. Looked up from germline, CDR1 is SGHRS and CDR2 is YFSETQ. The CDR3 has 15 residues. Trimming removed 2 bases from V and 1 base from J, with 9 bases in between. CDR3 sequence reads: CASSFRSENTGELFF. CDR3 DNA sequence: TGCGCCAGCAGCTTCCGGAGTGAGAACACCGGGGAGCTGTTTTTT.

This chain joins TRBV11-2 and TRBJ2-5; 7 nucleotides agree with TRBD1. The CDR3 totals 15 residues. With 1 base clipped from V and 1 base from J, the junction kept 3 bases outside the gene matches. Germline loops: CDR1 SGHAT, CDR2 FQNNGV. In DNA, the CDR3 is TGTGCCAGCAGCTTAGGTGACAGGGTCCAAGAGACCCAGTACTTC. Amino acid sequence: CASSLGDRVQETQYF.

Here the CDR3 reads CASSYSRTGWYF. As DNA, the CDR3 is TGTGCCAGCAGTTACTCGAGGACAGGGTGGTACTTC. This chain uses TRBV6-6 with TRBJ2-7, with TRBD1 identical over 8 bases. Germline trimming cut 0 bases from V and 12 bases from J; bases unmatched to any gene: 4. Per germline, CDR1 MNHNY and CDR2 SVGAGI (reference sequence). The CDR3 is 12 residues long.

This clone was counted once. The chain has TRBV7-9 and TRBJ2-3, with 7 bases that match TRBD1. The CDR3 length is 16 residues. CDR1 SEHNR and CDR2 FQNEAQ come from the germline V gene (reference sequence). J lost 4 bases, V lost 6 bases, and 13 bases had no gene match. The CDR3 region has the DNA TGTGCCAGCAGACCTATGACAGGGCGTGGGGCAGATACGCAGTATTTT. It specifies CASRPMTGRGADTQYF.